The 18 T cell receptor beta chains below come from one sample, sequenced in a study of blood T cell repertoires in COVID-19. The data were produced by immunoSEQ multiplex PCR, yet TCRdb's version contains in-frame clones alone and is incomplete. This table has fewer than 150,000 clones, more than 75% appearing once. Sample: peripheral blood. These receptor sequences come from an elderly woman with acute or convalescent COVID-19.

The chain carries TRBV12-3 or TRBV12-4 and TRBJ1-1; D might be TRBD1 (5 bases). V dropped 7 bases and J dropped 1 base, with 10 bases sitting between them. The CDR3 length is 13 residues. For the CDR3, the DNA is TGTGCCAGCATCCGGGGGGGGAACACTGAAGCTTTCTTT. This codes for CASIRGGNTEAFF.

The DNA for the CDR3 is TGTGTCACAAAAGGGGTTGGTGAGGGCAATCAGCCCCAGCATTTT. Protein sequence: CVTKGVGEGNQPQHF. The genes are TRBV7-9 and TRBJ1-5; tentatively, D is TRBD1 (5 bases). This CDR3 contains 15 residues. Germline CDR1 reads SEHNR; CDR2 reads FQNEAQ (reference sequence).

The chain is built from TRBV15 and TRBJ1-2, with 7 bases that match TRBD1. Trimming removed 3 bases from V and 4 bases from J; junction bases left unmatched: 8. This CDR3 region has 15 residues. Germline V gives CDR1 LNHNV, CDR2 YYDKDF (reference sequence). CDR3: CATSRNRGRFYGYTF. DNA for the CDR3: TGTGCCACCAGCAGGAATAGGGGGCGCTTCTATGGCTACACCTTC.

The chain has TRBV7-9 and TRBJ2-5, with TRBD2 matching over 9 bases. Trimming cost V 5 bases and J 9 bases; bases outside gene matches: 10. The CDR3 contains 14 residues. Germline values: CDR1 SEHNR, CDR2 FQNEAQ (reference sequence). The CDR3 nucleotides are TGTGCCAGCAGCCATAGCGGGGGCCCCCTGGCCCAGTACTTC. Translation: CASSHSGGPLAQYF.

The CDR3 loop reads CASSLNRFGSTNEKLFF. The CDR3 nucleotides are TGTGCCAGCAGCCTGAACCGGTTCGGTTCAACTAATGAAAAACTGTTTTTT. The rearrangement links TRBV7-8 to TRBJ1-4; D gene uncertain. The CDR3 covers 17 residues. Germline V gene lookup returns CDR1 SGHVS and CDR2 FQNEAQ. V lost 5 bases to trimming and J lost 0 bases, with 16 bases between them.

The chain links TRBV7-9 to TRBJ1-1; D might be TRBD1 (5 bases). This CDR3 comprises 12 residues. V lost 5 bases and J 4 bases, leaving 8 bases between the germline ends. Germline V gene lookup returns CDR1 SEHNR and CDR2 FQNEAQ (reference sequence). This CDR3 is CASSRGATEAFF. The CDR3 nucleotides are TGTGCCAGCAGCCGCGGGGCCACTGAAGCTTTCTTT.

The table lists this clone with a few counts. The chain recombines TRBV4-1 with TRBJ2-1, with a possible D match to TRBD2 (6 bases). Trimming removed 3 bases from V and 3 bases from J, with 24 bases in between. Germline V gives CDR1 MGHRA, CDR2 YSYEKL. The CDR3 spans 19 residues. CDR3 loop: CASSHGGTSLVGYYNEQFF. In DNA form, the CDR3 reads TGCGCCAGCAGCCACGGAGGGACTTCCCTAGTGGGCTACTACAATGAGCAGTTCTTC.

The genes are TRBV9 and TRBJ2-1; D not certain. V lost 3 bases and J 4 bases, leaving 14 bases between the germline ends. The CDR3 is 15 residues long. Germline CDR1 and CDR2: SGDLS and YYNGEE. In DNA form, the CDR3 reads TGTGCCAGCAGCGGACCGACGGGTATATACAATGAGCAGTTCTTC. Its protein is CASSGPTGIYNEQFF.

The rearrangement uses TRBV5-4 and TRBJ2-3; TRBD2 agrees at 8 bases. CDR3 length equals 13 residues. Germline V lookup: CDR1 SGHNT, CDR2 YYREEE (reference sequence). The CDR3 here is CAMSSGVVDTQYF. CDR3 nucleotides: TGTGCGATGAGTAGCGGGGTTGTAGATACGCAGTATTTT.

V and J are TRBV7-2 and TRBJ1-4; 7 nucleotides align to TRBD1. The V gene end was trimmed by 2 bases and the J gene end by 5 bases; junction bases not matched to a gene: 11. This CDR3 is 17 amino acids long. Germline CDR1 reads SGHTA; CDR2 reads FQGNSA. In DNA form, the CDR3 reads TGTGCCAGCAGCTTATCCCTGCGAGGGGGCACCAATGAAAAACTGTTTTTT. Residues: CASSLSLRGGTNEKLFF.

This clone was detected once. The chain uses TRBV27 and TRBJ2-5, with 8 bases aligning to TRBD2. Germline V gives CDR1 MNHEY, CDR2 SMNVEV (reference sequence). With 4 bases clipped from V and 3 bases from J, the junction kept 13 bases outside the gene matches. This CDR3 has 17 residues. The CDR3 DNA reads as TGTGCCAGCAGTTCAGGAGGGCCAGCGGGGGATAAAGAGACCCAGTACTTC. Translation gives CASSSGGPAGDKETQYF.

The chain carries TRBV7-9 and TRBJ2-4; 12 nucleotides line up with TRBD2. The junction had 13 bases not matched to a gene; V was cut back by 2 bases and J by 5 bases. This CDR3 is 19 amino acids long. CDR1 is SEHNR, CDR2 FQNEAQ, per germline (reference sequence). CDR3 DNA: TGTGCCAGCAGCTTAAGATGGACTAGCGGGATCTCTGCGGAAAACATTCAGTACTTC. It codes for CASSLRWTSGISAENIQYF.

V is TRBV24-1 and J is TRBJ2-1; a possible D gene is TRBD1 (8 bases). V lost 9 bases and J 5 bases, leaving 16 bases between the germline ends. Germline V lookup: CDR1 KGHDR, CDR2 SFDVKD. The CDR3 runs to 14 residues. The CDR3 loop reads CATSTGDYNNEQFF. The CDR3 DNA reads as TGTGCCACCTCGACAGGGGACTACAACAATGAGCAGTTCTTC.

There are a few counts of this clone. This chain connects TRBV6-6 to TRBJ1-2; D gene uncertain. CDR1 and CDR2 from the germline V gene are MNHNY and SVGAGI (reference sequence). The CDR3 runs 14 residues. V was trimmed by 6 bases and J by 4 bases, leaving 15 bases between them. The CDR3 spells CASRPILSSYGYTF. The CDR3 nucleotides are TGTGCCAGCAGACCCATACTTAGTTCCTATGGCTACACCTTC.

This chain uses TRBV5-1 with TRBJ2-5; D is possibly TRBD2 (6 bases). The CDR3 length is 14 residues. The V end lost 3 bases, the J end lost 6 bases, and 15 bases lay between the germline ends. Germline loops: CDR1 SGHRS, CDR2 YFSETQ. CDR3 sequence reads: CASSSNAEGQTQYF. In nucleotides, the CDR3 is TGCGCCAGCAGCTCCAACGCGGAGGGGCAGACCCAGTACTTC.

This CDR3 reads CASSLDETGYQPQHF. CDR3 in DNA: TGTGCCAGCAGCCTCGACGAGACAGGCTACCAGCCCCAGCATTTT. The V and J genes are TRBV9 and TRBJ1-5; D is perhaps TRBD1 (6 bases). The CDR3 runs 15 residues. Germline CDR1 reads SGDLS; CDR2 reads YYNGEE. V was pared by 4 bases and J by 7 bases, with 18 bases between.

The rearrangement joins TRBV5-1 to TRBJ2-1; no definite D call. Trimming removed 1 base at V and 6 bases at J, with 8 bases between. The CDR3 loop spans 13 amino acids. Germline CDR1 SGHRS, CDR2 YFSETQ. CDR3 in amino acids: CASSLIFSNEQFF. The CDR3 DNA reads TGCGCCAGCAGCTTGATTTTTAGCAATGAGCAGTTCTTC.

To note about this clone: Other nucleotide sequences in the sample specify the same CDR3. The V and J genes are TRBV20-1 and TRBJ1-2; D unresolved. The CDR3 has 11 amino acids. V was cut by 5 bases and J by 3 bases, with 7 bases left in between. Germline-derived CDR1 and CDR2 are DFQATT and SNEGSKA (reference sequence). The DNA for the CDR3 is TGCAGTGCTTTTCGGGACTATGGCTACACCTTC. Its protein is CSAFRDYGYTF.